The source of this TCR beta chain is a study of OX40 agonist ivuxolimab in advanced cancers. Looking at the study overall: Ivuxolimab was a fully human IgG2 agonistic monoclonal antibody targeting the costimulatory receptor OX40 (CD134). Intravenous ivuxolimab was administered to patients every 2 weeks at six dose levels: 0.01, 0.1, 0.3, 1.5, 3 and 10 mg/kg. Among the roughly 50 dose-escalation patients, some 20 had hepatocellular carcinoma, 15 or so melanoma, 9 renal cell carcinoma and 9 head and neck cancer. The dose-escalation cohort was 80% to 90% male with a mean age of approximately 59 years, ranging from about 20 to 80. Patients were allowed to have had prior anti-PD-1, anti-PD-L1 or anti-CTLA-4 therapy, and around two fifths of the dose-escalation patients had been treated with checkpoint inhibitors. Three dose-escalation patients achieved partial responses, one with hepatocellular carcinoma and two with cutaneous melanoma. The point of sequencing TCRbeta in the periphery was to test whether ivuxolimab changed TCR sequence diversity and drove clonal T-cell expansion. The paper covers the monotherapy dose-escalation part of the phase I ivuxolimab trial, which included N of about 51 patients. The research as a whole found: Low levels of normalized T-cell clonal expansion were also seen in some patients who did not respond. At doses of 0.1 to 3.0 mg/kg, clonal expansion of both CD4+ and CD8+ blood T cells was observed from baseline to week 6. In the 0.1-3.0 mg/kg groups, partial responders had among the lowest normalized peripheral clonal expansion, particularly in CD8+ T cells. On average, CD8+ T cells showed more expanded clones than CD4+ T cells after ivuxolimab. The antigen specificity of the peripheral T cells that underwent clonal expansion was not determined.

As concerns this clone: The clone's antigen remains unknown. Within one base of it there is no much larger clone, and no base qualities were kept.

The trial excluded patients who had a history of autoimmune disease or who were on systemic immunosuppression. Peripheral blood for TCR sequencing was collected from all dose cohorts at baseline, on cycle 4 day 1, and on cycle 7 day 1. The samples were drawn from a first-in-human, open-label, multicenter phase I dose-escalation trial of ivuxolimab. Adults with locally advanced or metastatic melanoma, renal cell, hepatocellular, or head and neck squamous cell carcinoma were enrolled in the trial. Before TCR sequencing, CD4+ T cells and CD8+ T cells were sorted from peripheral blood as separate populations. As encoded in the germline V gene (reference sequence), CDR1 is WNHNN while CDR2 is SYGVQD. Trimming removed 0 bases from V and 2 bases from J; the gene matches leave 8 bases unexplained. The CDR3 runs 17 residues from the cysteine to the phenylalanine. Only the CDR3 DNA is retained, 51 bases long and in frame from the first base.

To sequence the TCRbeta CDR3 region, genomic DNA was isolated from the sorted cells. The immunoSEQ Assay was used for sequencing of TCRbeta CDR3 regions. What TCRdb holds here is the immuneACCESS table cut down to in-frame rearrangements. Part of the clones is not present; checked against another copy, under half of the missing clones reflect an unresolved V gene, and the others are unexplained. The sample table records just over 60,000 clones; approximately 86% of these occur just once. The ten most abundant clones make up 16% of the sample. This TCR was recovered from an adult with an advanced solid tumor such as melanoma, head and neck, liver or kidney cancer. The material was CD4+ or CD8+ T cells sorted from blood, obtained in a trial of the OX40 agonist ivuxolimab. The V and J segments used are TRBV10-1 and TRBJ2-7, with 9 bases aligning to TRBD2. The CDR3 reads as follows: CASSESGLATGAYEQYF. The sequenced DNA: TGCGCCAGCAGTGAGTCGGGACTAGCAACCGGGGCCTACGAGCAGTACTTC.